The clone carrying this T cell receptor beta chain was counted only a few times. As yet, its antigen is unknown. The CDR3 covers 13 residues. V was clipped by 4 bases and J by 7 bases, with 13 bases between them. Germline V lookup: CDR1 SNHLY, CDR2 FYNNEI. Clones were read by immunoSEQ multiplex PCR, and TCRdb kept only the in-frame ones, dropping some. The repertoire holds about 200,000 clones, 75% to 85% seen once, with over 10% in the top ten. The data were obtained in a study of cytomegalovirus exposure and HLA in healthy donors. About the study: The use of the same platform for the 100 to 150 validation repertoires and the 666 first-cohort repertoires was reported by a later analysis.

Study observations and caveats: Most TCR sequences showed up rarely, but some public TCRs showed up in many donors.

The sample taken for sequencing was PBMCs. This clonotype was sampled from a woman in her twenties or thirties in good health and CMV-seropositive. The chain couples TRBV2 to TRBJ1-2, with D possibly matching TRBD1 (6 bases). As DNA, the CDR3 is TGTGCCAGCAGTGCGGACAGCTTTAGTGGCTACACCTTC. This gives the protein CASSADSFSGYTF.